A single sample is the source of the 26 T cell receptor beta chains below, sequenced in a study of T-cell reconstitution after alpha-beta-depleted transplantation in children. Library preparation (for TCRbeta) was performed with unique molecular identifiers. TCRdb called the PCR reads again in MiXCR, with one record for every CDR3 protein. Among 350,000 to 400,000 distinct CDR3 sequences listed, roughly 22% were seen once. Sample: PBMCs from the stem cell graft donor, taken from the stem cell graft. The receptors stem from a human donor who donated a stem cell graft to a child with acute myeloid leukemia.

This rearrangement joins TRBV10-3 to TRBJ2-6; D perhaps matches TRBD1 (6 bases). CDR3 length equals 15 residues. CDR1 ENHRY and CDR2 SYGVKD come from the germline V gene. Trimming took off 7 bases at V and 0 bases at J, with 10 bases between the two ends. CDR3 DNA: TGTGCCATCAATGGACAGTTCTCTGGGGCCAACGTCCTGACTTTC. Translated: CAINGQFSGANVLTF.

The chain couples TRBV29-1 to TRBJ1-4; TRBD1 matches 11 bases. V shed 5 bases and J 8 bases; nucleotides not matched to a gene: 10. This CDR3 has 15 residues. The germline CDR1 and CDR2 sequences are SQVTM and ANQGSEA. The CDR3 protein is CSVQPGDRGDEKLFF. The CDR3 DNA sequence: TGCAGCGTTCAACCGGGGGACAGGGGGGACGAAAAACTGTTTTTT.

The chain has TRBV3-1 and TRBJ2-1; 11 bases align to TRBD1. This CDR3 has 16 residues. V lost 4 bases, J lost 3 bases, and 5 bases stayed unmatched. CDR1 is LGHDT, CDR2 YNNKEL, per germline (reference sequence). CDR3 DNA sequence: TGTGCCAGCAGCCCCGATGGGACAGGGGGCTACAATGAGCAGTTCTTC. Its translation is CASSPDGTGGYNEQFF.

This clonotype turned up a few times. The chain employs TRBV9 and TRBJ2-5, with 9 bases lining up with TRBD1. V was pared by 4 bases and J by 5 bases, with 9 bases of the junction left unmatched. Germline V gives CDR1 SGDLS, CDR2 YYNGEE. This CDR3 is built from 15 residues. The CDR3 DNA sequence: TGTGCCAGCAGCCCTCAAGGACAGGGGACGGAGACCCAGTACTTC. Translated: CASSPQGQGTETQYF. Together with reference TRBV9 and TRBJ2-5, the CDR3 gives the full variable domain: DSGVTQTPKHLITATGQRVTLRCSPRSGDLSVYWYQQSLDQGLQFLIQYYNGEERAKGNILERFSAQQFPDLHSELNLSSLELGDSALYFCASSPQGQGTETQYFGPGTRLLVL.

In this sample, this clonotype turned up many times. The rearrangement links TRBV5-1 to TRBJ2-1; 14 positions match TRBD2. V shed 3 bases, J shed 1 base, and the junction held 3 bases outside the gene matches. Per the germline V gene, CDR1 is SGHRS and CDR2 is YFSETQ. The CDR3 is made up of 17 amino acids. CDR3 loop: CASSSTSGRVSYNEQFF. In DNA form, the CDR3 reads TGCGCCAGCAGCTCGACTAGCGGGAGGGTGTCCTACAATGAGCAGTTCTTC.

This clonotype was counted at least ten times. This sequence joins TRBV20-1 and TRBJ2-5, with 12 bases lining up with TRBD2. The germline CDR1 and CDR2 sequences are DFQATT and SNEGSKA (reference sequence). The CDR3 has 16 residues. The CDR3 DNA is TGCAGGACGAGTGGGGCTAGCGGGAGGGCCAAGGAGACCCAGTACTTC. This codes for CRTSGASGRAKETQYF.

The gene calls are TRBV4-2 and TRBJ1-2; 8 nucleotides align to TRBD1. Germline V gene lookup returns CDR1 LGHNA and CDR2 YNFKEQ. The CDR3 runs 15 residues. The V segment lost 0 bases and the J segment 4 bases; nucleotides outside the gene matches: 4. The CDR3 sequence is CASSQEAGGPYGYTF. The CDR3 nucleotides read TGTGCCAGCAGCCAAGAGGCAGGGGGCCCCTATGGCTACACCTTC.

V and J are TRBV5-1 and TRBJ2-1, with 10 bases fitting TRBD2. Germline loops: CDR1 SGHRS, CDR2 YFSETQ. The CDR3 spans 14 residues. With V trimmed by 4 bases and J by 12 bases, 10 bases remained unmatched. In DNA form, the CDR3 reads TGCGCCAGCAGCCGGGCCCTAGCGGGAGTATTGCAGTTCTTC. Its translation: CASSRALAGVLQFF.

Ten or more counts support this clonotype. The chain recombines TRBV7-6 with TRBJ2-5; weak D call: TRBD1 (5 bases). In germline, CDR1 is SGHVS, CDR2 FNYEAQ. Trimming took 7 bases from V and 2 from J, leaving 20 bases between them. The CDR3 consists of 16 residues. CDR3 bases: TGTGCCAGCACCAAGAACCAGGGTTTGATACAAGAGACCCAGTACTTC. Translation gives CASTKNQGLIQETQYF.

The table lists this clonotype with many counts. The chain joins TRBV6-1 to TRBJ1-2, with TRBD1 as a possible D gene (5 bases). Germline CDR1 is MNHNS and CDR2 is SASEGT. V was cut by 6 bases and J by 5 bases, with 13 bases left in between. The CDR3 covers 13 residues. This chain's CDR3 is CASSRGGGYGYTF. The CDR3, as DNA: TGTGCCAGCAGCCGTGGTGGGGGATATGGCTACACCTTC.

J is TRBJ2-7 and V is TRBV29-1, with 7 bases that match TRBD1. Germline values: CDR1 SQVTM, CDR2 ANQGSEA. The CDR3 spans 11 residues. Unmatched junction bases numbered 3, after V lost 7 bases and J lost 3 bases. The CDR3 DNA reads TGCAGCGGAGGGGACAGCTACGAGCAGTACTTC. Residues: CSGGDSYEQYF.

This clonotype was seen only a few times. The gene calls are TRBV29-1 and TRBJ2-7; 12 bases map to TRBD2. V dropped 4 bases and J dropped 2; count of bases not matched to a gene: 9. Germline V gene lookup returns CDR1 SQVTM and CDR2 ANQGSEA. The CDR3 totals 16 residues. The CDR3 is CSVVLLAGGITYEQYF. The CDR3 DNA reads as TGCAGCGTTGTTCTTCTAGCGGGAGGGATTACCTACGAGCAGTACTTC.

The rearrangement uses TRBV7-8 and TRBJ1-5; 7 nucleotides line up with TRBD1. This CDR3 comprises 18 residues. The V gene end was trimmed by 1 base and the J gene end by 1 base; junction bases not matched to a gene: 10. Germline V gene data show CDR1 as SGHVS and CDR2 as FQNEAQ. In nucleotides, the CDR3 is TGTGCCAGCAGCTTAGTTCCCCGAAGGGACAGCAGCAATCAGCCCCAGCATTTT. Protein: CASSLVPRRDSSNQPQHF.

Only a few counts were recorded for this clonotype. The CDR3 DNA reads TGCGCCAGCAGCCAGGACCAGGGGGGGGAGACCCAGTACTTC. The encoded protein is CASSQDQGGETQYF. The chain couples TRBV4-3 to TRBJ2-5; perhaps D is TRBD1 or TRBD2 (7 bases each). Germline lookup yields CDR1 LGHNA and CDR2 YSLEER. The CDR3 is 14 amino acids. Deletions cut 3 bases from V and 5 bases from J, with 13 bases between.

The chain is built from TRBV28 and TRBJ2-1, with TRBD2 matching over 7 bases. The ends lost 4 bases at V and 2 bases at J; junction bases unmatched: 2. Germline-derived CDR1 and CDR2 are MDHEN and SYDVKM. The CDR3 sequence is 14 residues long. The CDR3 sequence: CASSSSGAYNEQFF. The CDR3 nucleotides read TGTGCCAGCAGTTCCAGCGGGGCCTACAATGAGCAGTTCTTC.

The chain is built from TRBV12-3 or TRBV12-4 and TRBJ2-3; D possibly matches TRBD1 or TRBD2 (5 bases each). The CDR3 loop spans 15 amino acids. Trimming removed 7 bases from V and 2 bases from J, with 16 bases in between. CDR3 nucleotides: TGTGCCAGCAACCATGGGAGCAGGGTCACAGATACGCAGTATTTT. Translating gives CASNHGSRVTDTQYF.

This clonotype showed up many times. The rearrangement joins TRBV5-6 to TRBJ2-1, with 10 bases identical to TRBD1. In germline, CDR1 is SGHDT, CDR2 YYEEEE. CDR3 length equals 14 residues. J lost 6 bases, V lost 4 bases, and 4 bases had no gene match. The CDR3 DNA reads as TGTGCCAGCAGCCTCAGGACAGGGGGCAATGAGCAGTTCTTC. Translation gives CASSLRTGGNEQFF.

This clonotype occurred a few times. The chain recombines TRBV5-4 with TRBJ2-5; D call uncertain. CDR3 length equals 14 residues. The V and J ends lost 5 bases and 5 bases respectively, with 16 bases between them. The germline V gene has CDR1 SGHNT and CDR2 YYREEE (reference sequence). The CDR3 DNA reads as TGTGCCAGCAGTTCGACTGGTAGTTGGGAGACCCAGTACTTC. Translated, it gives CASSSTGSWETQYF.

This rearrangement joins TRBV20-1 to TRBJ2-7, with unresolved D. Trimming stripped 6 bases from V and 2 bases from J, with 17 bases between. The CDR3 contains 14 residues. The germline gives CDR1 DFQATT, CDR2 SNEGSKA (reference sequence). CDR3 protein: CSAGAQVRPYEQYF. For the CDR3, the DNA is TGCAGTGCCGGAGCTCAGGTCAGACCCTACGAGCAGTACTTC.

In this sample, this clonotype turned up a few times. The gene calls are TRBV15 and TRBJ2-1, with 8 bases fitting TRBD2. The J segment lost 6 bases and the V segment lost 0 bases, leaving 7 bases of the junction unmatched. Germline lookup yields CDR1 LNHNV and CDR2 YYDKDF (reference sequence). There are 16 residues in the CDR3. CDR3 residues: CATSRDPTGGTNEQFF. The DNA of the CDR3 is TGTGCCACCAGCAGAGATCCTACGGGAGGGACCAATGAGCAGTTCTTC.

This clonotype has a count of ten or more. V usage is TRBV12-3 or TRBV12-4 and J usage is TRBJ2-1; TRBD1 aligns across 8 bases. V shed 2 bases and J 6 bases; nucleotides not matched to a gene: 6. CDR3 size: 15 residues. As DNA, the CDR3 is TGTGCCAGCAGTTTATACCAGGGGGCAGCCAATGAGCAGTTCTTC. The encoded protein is CASSLYQGAANEQFF.

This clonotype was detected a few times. DNA for the CDR3: TGCGCCAGCAGCTTGGGCAGCCCCGGCGATGAGCAGTTCTTC. Protein: CASSLGSPGDEQFF. The rearrangement joins TRBV5-1 to TRBJ2-1; D gene ambiguous. This CDR3 contains 14 residues. Germline CDR1 is SGHRS and CDR2 is YFSETQ. The V and J ends lost 0 bases and 8 bases respectively, with 12 bases between them. The whole variable domain, remainder taken from reference TRBV5-1 and TRBJ2-1, is KAGVTQTPRYLIKTRGQQVTLSCSPISGHRSVSWYQQTPGQGLQFLFEYFSETQRNKGNFPGRFSGRQFSNSRSEMNVSTLELGDSALYLCASSLGSPGDEQFFGPGTRLTVL.

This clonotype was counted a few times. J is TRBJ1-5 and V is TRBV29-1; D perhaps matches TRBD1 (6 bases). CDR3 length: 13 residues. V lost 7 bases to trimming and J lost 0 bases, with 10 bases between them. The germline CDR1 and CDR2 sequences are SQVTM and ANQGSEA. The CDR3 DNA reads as TGCAGCGCCCAGGGGAATAGCAATCAGCCCCAGCATTTT. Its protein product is CSAQGNSNQPQHF.

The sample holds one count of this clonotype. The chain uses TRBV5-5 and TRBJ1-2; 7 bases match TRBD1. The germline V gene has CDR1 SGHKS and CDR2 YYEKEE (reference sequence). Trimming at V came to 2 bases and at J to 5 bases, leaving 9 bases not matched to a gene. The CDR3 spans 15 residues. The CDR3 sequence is CASSFIDRDPYGYTF. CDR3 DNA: TGTGCCAGCAGCTTCATTGACAGGGACCCTTATGGCTACACCTTC.

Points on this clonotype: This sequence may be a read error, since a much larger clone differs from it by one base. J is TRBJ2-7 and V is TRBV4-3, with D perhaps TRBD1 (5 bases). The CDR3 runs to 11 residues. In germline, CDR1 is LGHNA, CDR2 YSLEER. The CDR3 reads CTSSPQGEQYF. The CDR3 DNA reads TGCACCAGCAGCCCCCAGGGCGAGCAGTACTTC.

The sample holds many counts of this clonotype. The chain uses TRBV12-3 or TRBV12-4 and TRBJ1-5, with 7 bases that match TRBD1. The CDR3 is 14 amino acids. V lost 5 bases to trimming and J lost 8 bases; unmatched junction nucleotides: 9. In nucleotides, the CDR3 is TGTGCCAGCAGTCGGTCGCAGGGGGTTGAGCCCCAGCATTTT. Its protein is CASSRSQGVEPQHF.